This entry features one T cell receptor beta chain sequence. Its antigen is undetermined. The data originate from a study of blood T cells in healthy people across ages. With a J-beta primer mix and a sample-barcoded 5' primer, a second PCR ran about 6 to 11 cycles. TCRdb redid the calling of the 5' RACE reads with MiXCR, one entry per CDR3 protein. The sample holds about 630,000 distinct CDR3 sequences, under 25% seen once. CDR3 length equals 14 residues. The junction had 5 bases not matched to a gene; V was cut back by 6 bases and J by 0 bases. CDR1 and CDR2 from the germline V gene are MDHEN and SYDVKM. Overall study findings and caveats: Expanded clonotype shifts may have been confounded, as the donors had an unknown CMV status. There were more naive CD4+ cells and higher diversity in long-lived donors than in aged donors.

The receptor comes from a man between 65 and 85 years old in good health. The chain carries TRBV28 and TRBJ2-7; the match to TRBD2 covers 7 bases. Sequencing used blood. This chain's CDR3 is CASSPGGSSYEQYF. The CDR3 DNA reads as TGTGCCAGCAGCCCCGGCGGGAGCTCCTACGAGCAGTACTTC.